One and the same sample provided the 7 T cell receptor beta chains below, sequenced in a study of blood T cell repertoires in COVID-19. The repertoire was sequenced with immunoSEQ multiplex PCR; TCRdb's copy has only in-frame clones and lacks some. The sample contains some 120,000 clones, under 95% of which appear only once. Sequences were obtained from peripheral blood. Every receptor here comes from a man aged 50-59 years with active COVID-19.

The chain combines TRBV19 with TRBJ1-1; D is ambiguous. Trimming shortened V by 10 bases and J by 5 bases, and 14 bases separated the two germline ends. Germline lookup yields CDR1 LNHDA and CDR2 SQIVND (reference sequence). The CDR3 loop spans 12 amino acids. The CDR3 region has the DNA TGTGCCACCCGTACGGGAGGGACTGAAGCTTTCTTT. Its translation is CATRTGGTEAFF.

The chain carries TRBV29-1 and TRBJ2-1, with 7 bases matching TRBD1. Germline values: CDR1 SQVTM, CDR2 ANQGSEA. With 7 bases clipped from V and 9 bases from J, the junction kept 3 bases outside the gene matches. This CDR3 comprises 10 residues. CDR3: CSGQGVEQFF. CDR3 DNA: TGCAGCGGTCAGGGGGTTGAGCAGTTCTTC.

In DNA form, the CDR3 reads TGTGCCAGCAGTGACCCGGGACTAGCCACAGATACGCAGTATTTT. This encodes CASSDPGLATDTQYF. V is TRBV25-1 and J is TRBJ2-3; TRBD2 agrees at 9 bases. Germline values: CDR1 MGHDK, CDR2 SYGVNS. V gave up 3 bases and J gave up 2 bases; unmatched junction bases: 3. The CDR3 sequence is 15 residues long.

This rearrangement joins TRBV6-5 to TRBJ1-5; D might be TRBD1 (5 bases). Trimming left V 7 bases short and J 0 bases short, with 13 bases between. CDR1 is MNHEY, CDR2 SVGAGI, per germline. The CDR3 is made up of 15 amino acids. The CDR3 nucleotides read TGTGCCAGCAACCCGTCCGGGGGTAGCAATCAGCCCCAGCATTTT. Translation gives CASNPSGGSNQPQHF.

This clone was found once. The V and J genes are TRBV7-2 and TRBJ2-7; 7 bases are shared with TRBD1. The CDR3 extends over 12 amino acids. Germline CDR1 and CDR2: SGHTA and FQGNSA. The junction had 4 bases not matched to a gene; V was cut back by 5 bases and J by 6 bases. This CDR3 reads CASSIHRGEQYV. CDR3 in DNA: TGTGCCAGCAGCATCCACAGGGGCGAGCAGTACGTC.

The V and J genes are TRBV27 and TRBJ1-5; D is possibly TRBD1 (6 bases). CDR3 length equals 16 residues. Germline V CDR1 and CDR2: MNHEY, SMNVEV (reference sequence). Deletions cut 1 base from V and 3 bases from J, with 13 bases between. CDR3: CASSLYGQLFNQPQHF. The CDR3 DNA reads TGTGCCAGCAGTTTATACGGACAGTTGTTCAATCAGCCCCAGCATTTT.

This chain joins TRBV14 and TRBJ1-1; perhaps TRBD1 as D (6 bases). The CDR3 length is 14 residues. In germline, CDR1 is SGHDN, CDR2 FVKESK. V was pared by 1 base and J by 5 bases, with 11 bases between. CDR3 region: CASSQVGAGTEAFF. Written as DNA, the CDR3 is TGTGCCAGCAGCCAAGTGGGGGCTGGAACTGAAGCTTTCTTT.